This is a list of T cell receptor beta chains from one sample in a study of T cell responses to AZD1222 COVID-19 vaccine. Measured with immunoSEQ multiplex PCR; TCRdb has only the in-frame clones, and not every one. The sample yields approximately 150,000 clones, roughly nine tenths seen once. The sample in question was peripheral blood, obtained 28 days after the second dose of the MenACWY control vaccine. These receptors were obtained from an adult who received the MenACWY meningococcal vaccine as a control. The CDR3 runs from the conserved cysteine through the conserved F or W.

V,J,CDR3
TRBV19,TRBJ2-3,CASKLAGGPVDTQYF
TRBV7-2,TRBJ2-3,CASSPRLAGVSGTDTQYF
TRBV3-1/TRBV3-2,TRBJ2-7,CASSYDLGSEQYF
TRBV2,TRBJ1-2,CASRGDSYYGYTF
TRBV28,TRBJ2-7,CASSARFFKQYF
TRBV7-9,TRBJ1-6,CASRQGPQGTSPLHF
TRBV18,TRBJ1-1,CASSLGTGRTEAFF
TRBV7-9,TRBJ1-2,CASSRGQLNGYTF
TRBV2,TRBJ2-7,CASSAIGGAYAEQYF
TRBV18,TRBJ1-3,CASSLLSLAAGNTIYF
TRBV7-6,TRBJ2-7,CASSLFERTSYEQYF
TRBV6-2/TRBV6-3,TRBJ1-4,CASSTYRGANEKLFF
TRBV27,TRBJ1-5,CASSSARHSNQPQHF
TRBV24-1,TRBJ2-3,CATSDLAPTETGTDTQYF
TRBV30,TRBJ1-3,CAWSSLIGPGNTIYF
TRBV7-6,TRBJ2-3,CASSLVDRANTDTQYF
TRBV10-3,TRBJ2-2,CATGQGNTGELFF
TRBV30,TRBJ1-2,CAWKWGRGLPYGYTF
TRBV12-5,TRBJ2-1,CASGLSLTSDYNEQFF
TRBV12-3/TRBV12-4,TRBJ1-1,CASSPPPNTEAFF
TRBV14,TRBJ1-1,CASSQTPNGDTEAFF
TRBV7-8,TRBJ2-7,CASSPLTGYEQYF
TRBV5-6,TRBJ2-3,CASSLGLAVTDTQYF
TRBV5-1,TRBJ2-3,CASSLLAGGNTQYF